These 15 T cell receptor beta chains were all obtained from the same sample, sequenced in a study of shared clonotypes between healthy human individuals. Sequencing used immunoSEQ multiplex PCR; TCRdb keeps in-frame clones, though not all of them. The data show just over 2,000,000 clones, roughly 94% seen once. The sample consisted of naive CD4+ T cells sorted from blood. Subset meaning: CD45RA+ positively selected. The receptors originated from a man between 18 and 29 years old in good health.

The chain joins TRBV7-9 to TRBJ2-3, with 11 bases lining up with TRBD2. The ends lost 2 bases at V and 0 bases at J; junction bases unmatched: 7. In germline, CDR1 is SEHNR, CDR2 FQNEAQ (reference sequence). CDR3 length equals 18 residues. CDR3 coding DNA: TGTGCCAGCAGCTTAATGGTTCTAGCGGGAGGCAGCACAGATACGCAGTATTTT. This codes for CASSLMVLAGGSTDTQYF.

With regard to this clone: Within the sample, other DNA sequences also encode this same CDR3. The V call is TRBV6-1, the J call TRBJ2-5; 11 nucleotides line up with TRBD2. The ends lost 6 bases at V and 5 bases at J; junction bases unmatched: 2. This CDR3 spans 13 amino acids. Germline V CDR1 and CDR2: MNHNS, SASEGT. CDR3 DNA sequence: TGTGCCAGCAGGCTAGCGGGAGGCGAGACCCAGTACTTC. Translation gives CASRLAGGETQYF.

The V gene is TRBV2, the J gene TRBJ2-7; D is undetermined. The CDR3 extends over 12 amino acids. Germline V gene lookup returns CDR1 SNHLY and CDR2 FYNNEI. Trimming shortened V by 8 bases and J by 6 bases, and 14 bases separated the two germline ends. CDR3 loop: CASAIDWGEQYF. CDR3 coding DNA: TGTGCCAGCGCCATAGATTGGGGCGAGCAGTACTTC.

The gene calls are TRBV14 and TRBJ1-2; D perhaps matches TRBD1 (5 bases). CDR3 length equals 13 residues. V lost 0 bases, J lost 6 bases, and 8 bases lay in between. CDR1 SGHDN and CDR2 FVKESK come from the germline V gene. CDR3 in DNA: TGTGCCAGCAGCCAAGACCGGGACCATGGCTACACCTTC. Translating it yields CASSQDRDHGYTF.

As for this clone: The same CDR3 arises from other DNA sequences in this sample as well. The rearrangement uses TRBV5-1 and TRBJ1-6; TRBD1 aligns across 12 bases. CDR3 length: 15 residues. Germline lookup yields CDR1 SGHRS and CDR2 YFSETQ. The ends lost 3 bases at V and 9 bases at J; junction bases unmatched: 4. The CDR3 is CASSSGQGAGSPLHF. In nucleotides, the CDR3 is TGCGCCAGCAGCTCGGGACAGGGGGCCGGTTCACCCCTCCACTTT. Full variable domain (rest looked up from reference TRBV5-1 and TRBJ1-6): KAGVTQTPRYLIKTRGQQVTLSCSPISGHRSVSWYQQTPGQGLQFLFEYFSETQRNKGNFPGRFSGRQFSNSRSEMNVSTLELGDSALYLCASSSGQGAGSPLHFGNGTRLTVT.

CDR3 in DNA: TGTGCCAGCAGCTTGGAGACGGGCTACAATGAGCAGTTCTTC. It is translated as CASSLETGYNEQFF. The chain is built from TRBV7-9 and TRBJ2-1; D remains ambiguous. The V gene's germline CDR1 is SEHNR and CDR2 FQNEAQ (reference sequence). This CDR3 contains 14 residues. The germline V and J ends were trimmed by 3 bases and 3 bases, with 9 bases remaining between them.

V is TRBV9 and J is TRBJ1-5; D is perhaps TRBD1 (6 bases). Germline values: CDR1 SGDLS, CDR2 YYNGEE. CDR3 length equals 15 residues. The V gene lost 4 bases and the J gene lost 0 bases, with 11 bases spanning the gap. The CDR3 bases are TGTGCCAGCAGCCAGACAGGCGATAGCAATCAGCCCCAGCATTTT. This sequence encodes CASSQTGDSNQPQHF. The full variable domain, its missing parts supplied by reference TRBV9 and TRBJ1-5, is DSGVTQTPKHLITATGQRVTLRCSPRSGDLSVYWYQQSLDQGLQFLIQYYNGEERAKGNILERFSAQQFPDLHSELNLSSLELGDSALYFCASSQTGDSNQPQHFGDGTRLSIL.

This chain links TRBV5-6 with TRBJ2-7; 9 bases are shared with TRBD1. The germline gives CDR1 SGHDT, CDR2 YYEEEE. With V trimmed by 3 bases and J by 6 bases, 10 bases remained unmatched. There are 15 residues in the CDR3. The CDR3 coding sequence is TGTGCCAGCAGCTATACCGGGACAGGGAACCGCGAGCAGTACTTC. It encodes CASSYTGTGNREQYF.

In this sample, this clone turned up once. The chain carries TRBV9 and TRBJ2-3, with D perhaps TRBD1 or TRBD2 (5 bases each). The V and J ends lost 0 bases and 1 base respectively, with 9 bases between them. The CDR3 covers 15 residues. From germline, CDR1 is SGDLS and CDR2 YYNGEE. The CDR3 is CASSVGGTGTDTQYF. As DNA, the CDR3 is TGTGCCAGCAGCGTAGGAGGGACGGGCACAGATACGCAGTATTTT. The complete variable domain, with remaining parts taken from reference TRBV9 and TRBJ2-3, reads DSGVTQTPKHLITATGQRVTLRCSPRSGDLSVYWYQQSLDQGLQFLIQYYNGEERAKGNILERFSAQQFPDLHSELNLSSLELGDSALYFCASSVGGTGTDTQYFGPGTRLTVL.

The table lists this clone with a count of one. This chain joins TRBV5-1 and TRBJ1-5; no clear D gene. The CDR3 sequence is 15 residues long. The germline CDR1 and CDR2 sequences are SGHRS and YFSETQ. V was shortened by 4 bases and J by 2 bases, with 13 bases between the two germline ends. The CDR3 reads CASSQDGDGNQPQHF. The DNA of the CDR3 is TGCGCCAGCAGCCAGGACGGGGATGGCAATCAGCCCCAGCATTTT.

The chain has TRBV30 and TRBJ1-2, with D tentatively TRBD1 (5 bases). Germline V gene sequence: CDR1 GTSNPN, CDR2 SVGIG (reference sequence). The V and J ends lost 3 bases and 11 bases respectively, with 19 bases between them. The CDR3 contains 13 residues. CDR3: CAWSAQGRGGYTF. The CDR3 bases are TGTGCCTGGAGCGCCCAGGGTCGAGGCGGTTACACCTTC.

This chain links TRBV28 with TRBJ1-4, with 8 bases aligning to TRBD1. Germline V gene data show CDR1 as MDHEN and CDR2 as SYDVKM. This CDR3 has 16 amino acids. The V and J ends lost 5 bases and 7 bases, in that order; junction bases with no gene match: 12. For the CDR3, the DNA is TGTGCCAGCAGTACAGGACAGGGACAGCGTTTTGAAAAACTGTTTTTT. It yields the protein CASSTGQGQRFEKLFF.

The CDR3 DNA is TGTGCCACCGCAGGGGATTTTTCCTACGAGCAGTACTTC. This encodes CATAGDFSYEQYF. The chain couples TRBV6-1 to TRBJ2-7; TRBD1 is a possible D gene (6 bases). The CDR3 is 13 amino acids. The V end was cut by 10 bases, the J end by 1 base, with 14 bases between. Germline values: CDR1 MNHNS, CDR2 SASEGT.

The J gene is TRBJ2-1, the V gene TRBV4-3; 7 nucleotides match TRBD1. CDR1 and CDR2 from the germline V gene are LGHNA and YSLEER. The CDR3 covers 14 residues. The trim removed 1 base at V and 10 bases at J, leaving 7 bases unmatched. The CDR3 sequence: CASSQADRESEQFF. CDR3 DNA: TGCGCCAGCAGCCAAGCCGACAGGGAAAGCGAGCAGTTCTTC.

V and J are TRBV28 and TRBJ1-2; 9 bases map to TRBD1. V was clipped by 6 bases and J by 5 bases; unmatched bases: 10. The CDR3 is 15 residues long. Germline CDR1 reads MDHEN; CDR2 reads SYDVKM. In nucleotides, the CDR3 is TGTGCCAGCAGCTTTCCGACCGGGACAGGGTATGGCTACACCTTC. Amino acid sequence: CASSFPTGTGYGYTF.